The 8 T cell receptor beta chains presented below share a single source sample, sequenced in a study of technical replicates of blood from a few donors. The protocol was immunoSEQ multiplex PCR, while the TCRdb copy is restricted to in-frame clones and leaves out a portion. This table has 65,000 to 90,000 clones, 93% appearing once. Sequences were obtained from T cells isolated from PBMCs. These receptors all stem from a human donor in good health.

In nucleotides, the CDR3 is TGTGCCACCGAAGCGGGATCTCCTGGAAACACCATATATTTT. This translates into CATEAGSPGNTIYF. V is TRBV28 and J is TRBJ1-3; D call uncertain. The V gene lost 10 bases and the J gene lost 2 bases, with 15 bases spanning the gap. The CDR3 length is 14 residues. CDR1 is MDHEN, CDR2 SYDVKM, per germline.

This chain uses TRBV5-1 with TRBJ1-1; no clear D gene. Germline assignment: CDR1 SGHRS and CDR2 YFSETQ. This CDR3 is 14 amino acids long. V shed 2 bases and J shed 1 base, with 9 bases lying between them. The chain's CDR3 is CASSFLRGNTEAFF. CDR3 nucleotides: TGCGCCAGCAGCTTCCTCCGAGGGAACACTGAAGCTTTCTTT.

J is TRBJ1-2 and V is TRBV4-1; no clear D gene. The CDR3 has 15 amino acids. The ends were cut back, 0 bases at V and 1 base at J, with 9 bases in the middle. In germline, CDR1 is MGHRA, CDR2 YSYEKL. The CDR3 bases are TGCGCCAGCAGCCAAGATGCACAGCTTAACTATGGCTACACCTTC. Translated: CASSQDAQLNYGYTF.

The chain carries TRBV5-1 and TRBJ1-1; D remains ambiguous. The CDR3 runs 16 residues. V shed 3 bases and J shed 1 base, with 16 bases lying between them. Germline lookup yields CDR1 SGHRS and CDR2 YFSETQ. In DNA, the CDR3 is TGCGCCAGCAGCTCCCAAGGTCCTCCGGGGAACACTGAAGCTTTCTTT. Translating gives CASSSQGPPGNTEAFF.

This clone came up once. This chain joins TRBV5-1 and TRBJ2-7, with TRBD2 matching 11 bases. Germline V gives CDR1 SGHRS, CDR2 YFSETQ. This CDR3 region has 15 residues. After removal of 4 bases from V and 0 bases from J, the junction contained 3 bases not matched to a gene. The CDR3 sequence: CASSITSGSSYEQYF. For the CDR3, the DNA is TGCGCCAGCAGCATCACTAGCGGGAGCTCCTACGAGCAGTACTTC. Full variable domain (outside the CDR3, taken from reference TRBV5-1 and TRBJ2-7): KAGVTQTPRYLIKTRGQQVTLSCSPISGHRSVSWYQQTPGQGLQFLFEYFSETQRNKGNFPGRFSGRQFSNSRSEMNVSTLELGDSALYLCASSITSGSSYEQYFGPGTRLTVT.

This clone showed up just once. The rearrangement joins TRBV20-1 to TRBJ2-3, with 7 bases fitting TRBD2. Trimming removed 5 bases from V and 7 bases from J; junction bases left unmatched: 3. Per the germline V gene, CDR1 is DFQATT and CDR2 is SNEGSKA (reference sequence). This CDR3 is 11 amino acids long. CDR3 sequence (DNA): TGCAGTGCTCAGACTAGCTATACGCAGTATTTT. Amino acid sequence: CSAQTSYTQYF.

The chain uses TRBV6-5 and TRBJ2-1, with 7 bases aligning to TRBD2. The CDR3 runs 14 residues. V was pared by 6 bases and J by 4 bases, with 6 bases of the junction left unmatched. The germline gives CDR1 MNHEY, CDR2 SVGAGI. For the CDR3, the DNA is TGTGCCAGCAGGGGAGGGACGGCATACAATGAGCAGTTCTTC. It translates to CASRGGTAYNEQFF.

This sequence joins TRBV5-1 and TRBJ1-6; a weak D match, TRBD1 (6 bases). CDR1 and CDR2 (germline): SGHRS, YFSETQ. This CDR3 is built from 15 residues. The V end was cut by 1 base, the J end by 7 bases, with 12 bases between. CDR3 DNA: TGCGCCAGCAGCTTGAGACAGGCGGAGAATTCACCCCTCCACTTT. This translates into CASSLRQAENSPLHF.